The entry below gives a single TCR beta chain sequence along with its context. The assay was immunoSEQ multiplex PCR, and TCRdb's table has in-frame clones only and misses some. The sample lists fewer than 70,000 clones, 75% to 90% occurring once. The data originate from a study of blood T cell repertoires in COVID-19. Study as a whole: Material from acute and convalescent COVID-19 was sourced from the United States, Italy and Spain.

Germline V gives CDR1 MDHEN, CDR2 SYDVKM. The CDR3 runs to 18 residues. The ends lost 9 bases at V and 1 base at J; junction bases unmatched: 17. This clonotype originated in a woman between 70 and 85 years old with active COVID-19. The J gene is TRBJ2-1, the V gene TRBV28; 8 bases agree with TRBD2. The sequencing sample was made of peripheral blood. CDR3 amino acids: CASTAAHGAGGSYNEQFF. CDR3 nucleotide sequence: TGTGCCAGTACTGCGGCCCATGGGGCGGGAGGTTCCTACAATGAGCAGTTCTTC.